The clone carrying this T cell receptor beta chain was detected only a few times. Its matching antigen is unknown. Germline CDR1 and CDR2: LGHNA and YSLEER. Trimming left V 0 bases short and J 7 bases short, with 9 bases between. The CDR3 consists of 14 residues. With a J-beta primer mix and a sample-barcoded 5' primer, a second PCR ran roughly 7 to 11 cycles. Sequencing yielded, for each sample, at least 3 million paired-end reads carrying CDR3. TCRdb re-derived calls from the 5' RACE reads in MiXCR, one entry per CDR3 protein. The table lists roughly 680,000 distinct CDR3 sequences, 21% of them singletons. These data come from a study of blood T cells in healthy people across ages. Study observations and caveats: Older individuals had lower TCR beta diversity per million T cells (the decline was roughly linear).

Sequencing was performed on blood. This TCR was sampled from a man aged 70-80 years in good health. This chain joins TRBV4-3 and TRBJ1-4; the D is unclear. CDR3: CASSQDFEAEKLFF. CDR3 DNA sequence: TGCGCCAGCAGCCAAGATTTCGAGGCTGAAAAACTGTTTTTT.